This T cell receptor (beta chain) is from a study of cytomegalovirus exposure and HLA in healthy donors. Study as a whole: Earlier, 150 million to 200 million T cells were analyzed, and fewer than 120 million unique TCR beta sequences were found among them.

It was with 60 Vbeta and 13 Jbeta primers that the PCR ran. Data came from immunoSEQ multiplex PCR; TCRdb stores just in-frame clones and leaves some out. The data show some 150,000 clones, about 79% seen once. The germline CDR1 and CDR2 sequences are SQVTM and ANQGSEA. V lost 4 bases, J lost 0 bases, and 9 bases lay in between. The CDR3 spans 13 residues. Sequenced input: PBMCs. The receptor's source is a man in his forties in good health and CMV-seropositive. The gene calls are TRBV29-1 and TRBJ1-1; D might be TRBD1 (6 bases). In DNA, the CDR3 is TGCAGCGTTGGGGGACATCTGAACACTGAAGCTTTCTTT. Amino acids: CSVGGHLNTEAFF.